The 8 T cell receptor beta chains below were found in one sample sequenced in a study of T cell changes during pregnancy in multiple sclerosis. The data were produced by immunoSEQ multiplex PCR, yet TCRdb's version contains in-frame clones alone and is incomplete. The repertoire includes around 85,000 clones, roughly nine tenths of them detected once, and 3.5% sits in the top ten. This material consisted of PBMCs, taken in the first trimester of pregnancy. The source is a female donor in good health, serving as a control in a pregnancy study. Some clones in this sample may be carry-over from other donors' samples.

The chain couples TRBV5-1 to TRBJ2-5; 8 bases map to TRBD2. The CDR3 consists of 15 residues. The junction had 7 bases not matched to a gene; V was cut back by 5 bases and J by 1 base. CDR1 is SGHRS and CDR2 is YFSETQ in the germline V gene. The CDR3 spells CASRLAGGIQETQYF. In DNA, the CDR3 is TGCGCCAGCAGACTGGCGGGGGGAATCCAAGAGACCCAGTACTTC.

The chain carries TRBV28 and TRBJ2-3; TRBD1 might be the D (6 bases). CDR3 size: 16 residues. V lost 5 bases and J lost 5, with 20 bases in between. The V gene's germline CDR1 is MDHEN and CDR2 SYDVKM. The CDR3 spells CASSDVQGVIIDTQYF. In nucleotides, the CDR3 is TGTGCCAGCAGTGACGTACAGGGTGTGATCATAGATACGCAGTATTTT.

This chain connects TRBV5-1 to TRBJ1-4; TRBD1 aligns across 7 bases. This CDR3 contains 15 residues. Germline V lookup: CDR1 SGHRS, CDR2 YFSETQ. The trim removed 2 bases at V and 4 bases at J, leaving 5 bases unmatched. The CDR3: CASSFNRGGNEKLFF. The DNA for the CDR3 is TGCGCCAGCAGCTTCAACAGGGGAGGTAATGAAAAACTGTTTTTT.

The chain couples TRBV7-2 to TRBJ1-2; TRBD1 might be the D (5 bases). Trimming cost V 2 bases and J 4 bases, with 14 bases left between them. Germline CDR1 SGHTA, CDR2 FQGNSA. The CDR3 is 15 residues long. CDR3: CASSLSGGVFYGYTF. CDR3 nucleotide sequence: TGTGCCAGCAGCTTATCGGGGGGAGTCTTCTATGGCTACACCTTC. The entire variable domain, with the rest obtained from reference TRBV7-2 and TRBJ1-2, is as follows: GAGVSQSPSNKVTEKGKDVELRCDPISGHTALYWYRQSLGQGLEFLIYFQGNSAPDKSGLPSDRFSAERTGGSVSTLTIQRTQQEDSAVYLCASSLSGGVFYGYTFGSGTRLTVV.

The rearrangement uses TRBV29-1 and TRBJ2-5; D possibly corresponds to TRBD2 (6 bases). Germline assignment: CDR1 SQVTM and CDR2 ANQGSEA. V was pared by 4 bases and J by 5 bases, with 20 bases between. The CDR3 extends over 15 amino acids. The CDR3 is CSVVSGASGRETQYF. For the CDR3, the DNA is TGCAGCGTTGTTTCCGGGGCCTCGGGGAGGGAGACCCAGTACTTC.

The CDR3 DNA reads TGCGCCAGCAGCCCTGGGACAGGGATTACGGATGAGCAGTTCTTC. It translates to CASSPGTGITDEQFF. The V call is TRBV5-1, the J call TRBJ2-1, with TRBD1 identical over 9 bases. The V gene's germline CDR1 is SGHRS and CDR2 YFSETQ. The ends lost 4 bases at V and 8 bases at J; junction bases unmatched: 10. This CDR3 spans 15 amino acids.

The chain combines TRBV29-1 with TRBJ2-2; D possibly corresponds to TRBD1 (6 bases). Trimming cost V 7 bases and J 4 bases, with 13 bases left between them. Germline CDR1 SQVTM, CDR2 ANQGSEA. The CDR3 has 13 amino acids. CDR3 nucleotide sequence: TGCAGCGCCAGGACAGTTTCCACCGGGGAGCTGTTTTTT. Protein sequence: CSARTVSTGELFF.

The chain combines TRBV30 with TRBJ2-4; TRBD2 aligns across 8 bases. Trimming cost V 2 bases and J 2 bases; bases outside gene matches: 8. The CDR3 spans 16 residues. Looked up from germline, CDR1 is GTSNPN and CDR2 is SVGIG (reference sequence). The CDR3 protein is CAWSLTGRAPKNIQYF. The CDR3 DNA sequence: TGTGCCTGGAGTCTCACCGGGAGGGCCCCCAAAAACATTCAGTACTTC.